This is a list of T cell receptor beta chains from one sample in a study of vaccination and CD4 T cells after COVID-19. In TCRdb, the PCR reads were re-called with MiXCR into one record per CDR3 protein. In the table there are 19,000 or so distinct CDR3 sequences, about 45% of which are singletons. These receptors are not linked to any known antigen. Sequencing used CD4+ T cells from blood, cultured in vitro, obtained after SARS-CoV-2 vaccination. The receptors were sampled from a human donor who had recovered from COVID-19. The CDR3 runs from the conserved cysteine through the conserved F or W. D genes are given only for firm matches. A clone size is listed for some rows: how often the clone was seen (once, few, many), or a class if it is expanded.

>-|TRBV23-1|TRBJ2-3|large
CASSHGRYTDTQYF
TGCGCCAGCAGTCATGGACGTTACACAGATACGCAGTATTTT
>TRBD1|TRBV20-1|TRBJ1-1|few
CSASYPGQVIEAFF
TGCAGTGCCAGCTATCCGGGACAGGTAATTGAAGCTTTCTTT
>-|TRBV28|TRBJ2-1|-
CASMGLGGGTWGNEQFF
TGTGCCAGCATGGGGTTGGGTGGGGGAACCTGGGGCAATGAGCAGTTCTTC
>-|TRBV7-2|TRBJ2-6|-
CASSRNTGANVLTF
TGTGCCAGCAGCCGAAATACTGGGGCCAACGTCCTGACTTTC
>-|TRBV9|TRBJ1-1|-
CASRSLDNTEAFF
TGTGCCAGCAGATCGTTAGATAACACTGAAGCTTTCTTT
>TRBD1|TRBV6-1|TRBJ1-2|few
CASSAPRTGSNYGYTF
TGTGCCAGCAGTGCCCCGAGGACAGGATCCAACTATGGCTACACCTTC
>TRBD2|TRBV7-8|TRBJ2-7|-
CASTSGGGTYEQYF
TGTGCCAGCACCTCTGGGGGAGGGACCTACGAGCAGTACTTC
>-|TRBV15|TRBJ2-3|-
CATSREGRVGDTQYF
TGTGCCACCAGCAGAGAGGGCAGGGTAGGAGATACGCAGTATTTT
>TRBD1|TRBV6-5|TRBJ1-6|-
CASSSGTGWAPLHF
TGTGCCAGCAGTTCTGGGACAGGGTGGGCACCCCTCCACTTT
>TRBD2|TRBV7-2|TRBJ2-1|-
CASSSSGGGYNEQFF
TGTGCCAGCAGTTCAAGCGGGGGTGGGTACAATGAGCAGTTCTTC
>-|TRBV7-9|TRBJ2-7|few
CASSSSQGHEQYF
TGTGCCAGCAGCTCAAGTCAGGGCCACGAGCAGTACTTC
>-|TRBV28|TRBJ2-1|-
CASSFLGISPNEQFF
TGTGCCAGCAGTTTTTTGGGGATATCCCCCAATGAGCAGTTCTTC
>-|TRBV15|TRBJ2-2|-
CATSRDPPGAGTGELFF
TGTGCCACCAGCAGAGATCCTCCCGGGGCGGGCACCGGGGAGCTGTTTTTT